One sample yielded the 32 T cell receptor beta chains listed below, sequenced in a study of T cells expressing NK-cell markers. With the 5' RACE reads reprocessed, TCRdb shows one record per CDR3 protein and no DNA. Across about 150,000 distinct CDR3 sequences, the top ten clones capture 20% of the sample. Material: blood T cells: a sorted CD56 or NKG2C T cell subset, CD4+ or CD8+ T cells, or bulk PBMC T cells (not recorded which). The source is a man aged 18 to 69 in good health.

The gene calls are TRBV4-2 and TRBJ2-1; TCRdb selects TRBD1, and the lack of DNA leaves this call unchecked. The CDR3 contains 16 residues. Germline V CDR1 and CDR2: LGHNA, YNFKEQ. CDR3 in amino acids: CASSHGPGEVYNEQFF.

The chain employs TRBV12-3 or TRBV12-4 and TRBJ1-2; there is no DNA to check the TCRdb D call of TRBD1. CDR3 length: 12 amino acids. CDR3 loop: CASTQTGFGYTF.

The rearrangement links TRBV5-4 to TRBJ2-3; TCRdb lists TRBD2, though no DNA is available to test this call. Germline V lookup: CDR1 SGHNT, CDR2 YYREEE (reference sequence). The CDR3 runs to 17 residues. The CDR3 loop reads CASSNRGTSGGGDTQYF.

This chain's CDR3 is CASSFFFGADTQYF. The J gene is TRBJ2-3, the V gene TRBV11-2. The CDR3 extends over 14 amino acids. Per germline, CDR1 SGHAT and CDR2 FQNNGV.

CDR3 amino acids: CATSDPGGLVINEQFF. V gene TRBV24-1 combines with J gene TRBJ2-1; with no DNA, the TCRdb D assignment of TRBD1 cannot be verified. The CDR3 loop spans 16 amino acids. From germline, CDR1 is KGHDR and CDR2 SFDVKD.

V and J are TRBV20-1 and TRBJ2-2; the TCRdb call, TRBD1, lacks DNA for checking. The CDR3 extends over 15 amino acids. From germline, CDR1 is DFQATT and CDR2 SNEGSKA (reference sequence). The CDR3 spells CSARKDRGRTGELFF.

V gene TRBV25-1 combines with J gene TRBJ2-5; TCRdb indicates TRBD1, and absent DNA this call remains unverified. Germline assignment: CDR1 MGHDK and CDR2 SYGVNS. The CDR3 has 16 amino acids. CDR3 amino acids: CASSEYTGVLLETQYF.

V usage is TRBV7-9 and J usage is TRBJ1-4. Germline values: CDR1 SEHNR, CDR2 FQNEAQ (reference sequence). This CDR3 region has 14 residues. The CDR3 is CASSSSGFGEKLFF. Looking up the rest from reference TRBV7-9 and TRBJ1-4 gives the full variable domain: DTGVSQNPRHKITKRGQNVTFRCDPISEHNRLYWYRQTLGQGPEFLTYFQNEAQLEKSRLLSDRFSAERPKGSFSTLEIQRTEQGDSAMYLCASSSSGFGEKLFFGSGTQLSVL.

The V gene is TRBV11-2, the J gene TRBJ2-1; the D call of TRBD1 rests on TCRdb alone, since no DNA is present to check it. The CDR3 loop spans 16 amino acids. Germline V CDR1 and CDR2: SGHAT, FQNNGV. This CDR3 reads CASSLGPGQGTNEQFF.

V gene TRBV9 combines with J gene TRBJ2-2; TCRdb proposes TRBD1, but this gene call is untestable without DNA. CDR3 size: 16 residues. Germline V gene lookup returns CDR1 SGDLS and CDR2 YYNGEE. This CDR3 reads CASSPGDRNPTGELFF.

The chain combines TRBV9 with TRBJ1-5; TCRdb designates TRBD1, a call that cannot be tested without DNA. CDR1 and CDR2 (germline): SGDLS, YYNGEE. CDR3 length equals 13 residues. The CDR3 sequence is CARGTVGNQPQHF. The full variable domain, rest sourced from reference TRBV9 and TRBJ1-5, is DSGVTQTPKHLITATGQRVTLRCSPRSGDLSVYWYQQSLDQGLQFLIQYYNGEERAKGNILERFSAQQFPDLHSELNLSSLELGDSALYFCARGTVGNQPQHFGDGTRLSIL.

The chain links TRBV15 to TRBJ2-7. This CDR3 region has 15 residues. Germline values: CDR1 LNHNV, CDR2 YYDKDF (reference sequence). The CDR3 loop reads CATSRARGRSYEQYF.

The chain is built from TRBV6-1 and TRBJ2-3; TCRdb's D call, TRBD1, is unchecked because there is no DNA. Germline V CDR1 and CDR2: MNHNS, SASEGT. The CDR3 contains 16 residues. CDR3 amino acids: CASSEWGARGSDTQYF.

This CDR3 is CASRPYTGELFF. The chain joins TRBV6-2 or TRBV6-3 to TRBJ2-2. Germline loops: CDR1 MNHEY, CDR2 SVGEGT. The CDR3 length is 12 residues.

The chain links TRBV5-1 to TRBJ1-1. The CDR3 consists of 15 residues. CDR1 is SGHRS, CDR2 YFSETQ, per germline. CDR3 loop: CASSLNNKGSTEAFF.

The gene calls are TRBV20-1 and TRBJ2-1; TCRdb reports TRBD1, a call that lacks DNA to check it against. The length of the CDR3 is 13 residues. Germline V gene sequence: CDR1 DFQATT, CDR2 SNEGSKA (reference sequence). The chain's CDR3 is CSVRQGANNEQFF.

V usage is TRBV6-5 and J usage is TRBJ1-3; TCRdb selects TRBD1, and the lack of DNA leaves this call unchecked. Germline lookup yields CDR1 MNHEY and CDR2 SVGAGI. The CDR3 is 16 amino acids. The CDR3 reads CASIRWGPNSGNTIYF.

This chain joins TRBV6-1 and TRBJ2-1; the D call of TRBD2 rests on TCRdb alone, since no DNA is present to check it. CDR1 is MNHNS and CDR2 is SASEGT in the germline V gene. This CDR3 region has 18 residues. The CDR3 is CASTGTSGERSSYNEQFF.

This rearrangement joins TRBV18 to TRBJ2-5; TCRdb reports TRBD1, a call that lacks DNA to check it against. The CDR3 extends over 15 amino acids. Per the germline V gene, CDR1 is KGHSH and CDR2 is LQKENI. CDR3 residues: CASSPPDRGGETQYF.

V gene TRBV7-8 combines with J gene TRBJ2-1. CDR3 size: 15 residues. Germline V gene lookup returns CDR1 SGHVS and CDR2 FQNEAQ. The chain's CDR3 is CASSSKASSYNEQFF.

V gene TRBV27 combines with J gene TRBJ1-1; lacking DNA, the TRBD1 call made by TCRdb goes unchecked. Germline CDR1 reads MNHEY; CDR2 reads SMNVEV (reference sequence). The CDR3 has 14 amino acids. Here the CDR3 reads CASSLLGLGAEAFF.

The genes are TRBV27 and TRBJ1-2. This CDR3 has 13 amino acids. Germline V gene sequence: CDR1 MNHEY, CDR2 SMNVEV (reference sequence). CDR3 loop: CASSLRTDYGYTF.

The rearrangement uses TRBV5-8 and TRBJ1-1. Germline V gene data show CDR1 as SGHTS and CDR2 as YDEGEE. The CDR3 is 17 amino acids. This CDR3 is CASSFEGSRLWNTEAFF.

The chain employs TRBV6-2 or TRBV6-3 and TRBJ2-7; TCRdb's D call, TRBD1, is unchecked because there is no DNA. Germline V gives CDR1 MNHEY, CDR2 SVGEGT. The CDR3 totals 14 residues. The CDR3 sequence: CASSYGAGSNEQYF.

The chain couples TRBV21-1 to TRBJ2-5; TCRdb's D call of TRBD2 is untestable without DNA. TRBV21-1 is a pseudogene segment. The CDR3 has 14 amino acids. CDR3 protein: CAGQVPEVQETQYF.

The V gene is TRBV5-1, the J gene TRBJ2-3. This CDR3 is built from 16 residues. Germline V gene sequence: CDR1 SGHRS, CDR2 YFSETQ. The chain's CDR3 is CASSLAVRRSSDTQYF.

The chain is built from TRBV6-5 and TRBJ2-1; TCRdb's D call of TRBD2 is untestable without DNA. The CDR3 has 18 residues. Per the germline V gene, CDR1 is MNHEY and CDR2 is SVGAGI. CDR3 amino acids: CASSYPLQTSGDYNEQFF.

The chain recombines TRBV27 with TRBJ2-1; lacking DNA, the TRBD1 call made by TCRdb goes unchecked. In germline, CDR1 is MNHEY, CDR2 SMNVEV (reference sequence). The CDR3 covers 17 residues. The CDR3 loop reads CASSLSPGRSSYNEQFF.

The chain is built from TRBV7-8 and TRBJ1-1; as DNA is missing, the TRBD1 call by TCRdb cannot be tested. Germline V lookup: CDR1 SGHVS, CDR2 FQNEAQ. This CDR3 spans 16 amino acids. The chain's CDR3 is CASSWGTGRGFTEAFF.

V and J are TRBV2 and TRBJ2-1; there is no DNA to check the TCRdb D call of TRBD2. In germline, CDR1 is SNHLY, CDR2 FYNNEI. The CDR3 has 14 residues. This CDR3 is CASIGTSYHNEQFF.

The rearrangement links TRBV27 to TRBJ1-2; no DNA is available, so the TRBD1 call from TCRdb remains unchecked. Germline loops: CDR1 MNHEY, CDR2 SMNVEV (reference sequence). This CDR3 has 13 amino acids. CDR3 in amino acids: CASSVGTGNGYTF.

The chain uses TRBV4-2 and TRBJ2-1; absent DNA, TCRdb's TRBD1 call cannot be checked. Germline V CDR1 and CDR2: LGHNA, YNFKEQ. This CDR3 region has 13 residues. The chain's CDR3 is CASSQVEGNEQFF.